The present entry profiles one T cell receptor (beta chain) with its context. What it recognizes is unknown. The source of the sample is a study of T cell responses to AZD1222 COVID-19 vaccine. The V and J ends lost 9 bases and 1 base respectively, with 15 bases between them. CDR1 KGHDR and CDR2 SFDVKD come from the germline V gene. CDR3 length: 14 amino acids. Sequencing used immunoSEQ multiplex PCR; TCRdb keeps in-frame clones, though not all of them. There are fewer than 65,000 clones in the sample; approximately 88% occur only once, and around 13% lies in the top ten. Some second doses came at about 4 weeks and others at about 12 weeks; these were pooled. Study results and caveats: Two doses of AZD1222 preceded a rise in Spike-specific TCR breadth and depth. Among spike-specific TCRs, nearly half reportedly target unmutated variant regions. Females outnumbered males among donors, who were mostly white British; clonal diversity was possibly underestimated.

The sample here was peripheral blood, taken 28 days after the second AZD1222 dose. V and J are TRBV24-1 and TRBJ2-7, with D uncertain. The receptor's source is an adult who received the AZD1222 COVID-19 vaccine. This chain's CDR3 is CATGASADSYEQYF. As DNA, the CDR3 is TGTGCCACCGGAGCCAGTGCTGATTCCTACGAGCAGTACTTC.